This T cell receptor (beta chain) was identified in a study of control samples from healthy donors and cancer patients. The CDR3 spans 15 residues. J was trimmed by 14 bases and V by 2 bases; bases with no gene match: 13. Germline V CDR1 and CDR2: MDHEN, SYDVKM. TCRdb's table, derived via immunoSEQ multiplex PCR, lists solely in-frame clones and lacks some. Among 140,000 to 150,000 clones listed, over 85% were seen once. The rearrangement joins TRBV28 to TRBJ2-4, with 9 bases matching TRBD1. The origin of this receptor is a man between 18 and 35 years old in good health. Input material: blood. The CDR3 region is CASSLGGTGSQGKYF. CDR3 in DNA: TGTGCCAGCAGTTTAGGGGGGACAGGGTCCCAGGGGAAGTACTTC.